This paragraph reports one T cell receptor beta chain. Its specificity is not known. This sample is part of a study of response to subunit inactivated influenza vaccine. Whole-study results and caveats: That few new T cells are recruited by each seasonal influenza vaccination was the authors' suggestion.

TCRdb reprocessed the RT-PCR reads with MiXCR, giving one entry per CDR3 protein. The table shows approximately 700,000 distinct CDR3 sequences, with around 14% occurring only once. Trimming pared 4 bases from V and 5 bases from J, leaving 12 bases between. Germline CDR1 reads MNHEY; CDR2 reads SVGEGT. This CDR3 has 13 amino acids. The rearrangement uses TRBV6-2 or TRBV6-3 and TRBJ2-7; maybe TRBD2 (6 bases). This TCR was recovered from a man aged 50-59 years who received an inactivated influenza vaccine. Specimen: PBMCs from blood, collected approximately 15 days before vaccination. As DNA, the CDR3 is TGTGCCAGCAGTTCGACTAGTTCTCACGAGCAGTACTTC. Amino acid sequence: CASSSTSSHEQYF.